These 31 T cell receptor beta chains were all obtained from the same sample, sequenced in a study of blood T cells in healthy people across ages. The use of a sample-barcoded 5' primer and a J-beta primer mix characterized a second PCR of 7 to 11 cycles. One entry per CDR3 protein, called by TCRdb with MiXCR from the 5' RACE reads. Of about 680,000 distinct CDR3 sequences in the sample, roughly 49% were seen once. The sample comprised blood. The source is a woman aged 60-75 years in good health.

The genes are TRBV10-3 and TRBJ2-1; D may be TRBD2 (6 bases). This CDR3 contains 17 residues. V gave up 0 bases and J gave up 0 bases, with 12 bases separating them. Germline loops: CDR1 ENHRY, CDR2 SYGVKD. The CDR3 loop reads CAISESKGTDSYNEQFF. In DNA form, the CDR3 reads TGTGCCATCAGTGAGTCGAAGGGGACTGACTCCTACAATGAGCAGTTCTTC.

There are a few counts of this clonotype. V and J are TRBV6-2 or TRBV6-3 and TRBJ2-1, with TRBD2 matching over 9 bases. With V trimmed by 2 bases and J by 6 bases, 17 bases remained unmatched. There are 19 residues in the CDR3. CDR1 MNHEY and CDR2 SVGEGT come from the germline V gene. CDR3 in DNA: TGTGCCAGCAGTTACCAATCGGTAGGCGGGAGGGCCAGCGGCAATGAGCAGTTCTTC. This encodes CASSYQSVGGRASGNEQFF.

V usage is TRBV5-1 and J usage is TRBJ2-2, with 8 bases aligning to TRBD1. Germline V gene data show CDR1 as SGHRS and CDR2 as YFSETQ. The CDR3 runs 17 residues. V was clipped by 0 bases and J by 4 bases; unmatched bases: 8. In nucleotides, the CDR3 is TGCGCCAGCAGCTTGGGTACTACAGGGGGTAGCACCGGGGAGCTGTTTTTT. This translates into CASSLGTTGGSTGELFF.

The chain links TRBV28 to TRBJ2-7; TRBD2 might be the D (5 bases). This CDR3 has 14 amino acids. Germline V lookup: CDR1 MDHEN, CDR2 SYDVKM. Trimming took off 5 bases at V and 0 bases at J, with 11 bases between the two ends. CDR3 in amino acids: CASSTPSRSYEQYF. The CDR3 coding sequence is TGTGCCAGCAGTACTCCTAGCCGCTCCTACGAGCAGTACTTC.

This clonotype appeared a few times. The chain is built from TRBV27 and TRBJ2-7, with 7 nucleotides matching TRBD1. Trimming cost V 5 bases and J 3 bases; bases outside gene matches: 13. Germline V CDR1 and CDR2: MNHEY, SMNVEV (reference sequence). The CDR3 contains 16 residues. The CDR3 DNA reads TGTGCCAGCAGTCTTAGGGGGCGGCGAGGGTACTACGAGCAGTACTTC. Translating gives CASSLRGRRGYYEQYF.

The gene calls are TRBV20-1 and TRBJ2-7; TRBD2 matches 9 bases. Germline CDR1 and CDR2: DFQATT and SNEGSKA (reference sequence). CDR3 length equals 15 residues. The junction had 13 bases not matched to a gene; V was cut back by 6 bases and J by 4 bases. The CDR3 protein is CSAENSGRTQYEQYF. CDR3 bases: TGCAGTGCGGAAAATAGCGGGAGAACCCAATACGAGCAGTACTTC.

The chain uses TRBV9 and TRBJ1-3; D perhaps matches TRBD1 (6 bases). This CDR3 comprises 13 residues. Trimming cost V 4 bases and J 5 bases, with 10 bases left between them. CDR1 is SGDLS, CDR2 YYNGEE, per germline. The CDR3 DNA sequence: TGTGCCAGCAGCTTCGGGACAAGAAACACCATATATTTT. Protein product: CASSFGTRNTIYF.

The chain joins TRBV7-8 to TRBJ2-1; 10 bases fit TRBD2. The CDR3 consists of 16 residues. Germline values: CDR1 SGHVS, CDR2 FQNEAQ. After removal of 7 bases from V and 5 bases from J, the junction contained 11 bases not matched to a gene. CDR3 coding DNA: TGTGCCAGCAACCCCCTAGCGGGAGCCCAGAACAATGAGCAGTTCTTC. This gives the protein CASNPLAGAQNNEQFF. The full variable domain, rest sourced from reference TRBV7-8 and TRBJ2-1, is GAGVSQSPRYKVAKRGQDVALRCDPISGHVSLFWYQQALGQGPEFLTYFQNEAQLDKSGLPSDRFFAERPEGSVSTLKIQRTQQEDSAVYLCASNPLAGAQNNEQFFGPGTRLTVL.

The V gene is TRBV19, the J gene TRBJ2-4, with 9 bases aligning to TRBD2. J lost 13 bases, V lost 9 bases, and 13 bases had no gene match. The CDR3 sequence is 13 residues long. CDR1 is LNHDA, CDR2 SQIVND, per germline (reference sequence). The CDR3 region is CASRSGSKNEQYF. The CDR3 nucleotides read TGTGCCAGCCGTAGCGGGAGTAAGAATGAGCAGTACTTC.

The CDR3 coding sequence is TGCAGTGCTAGAGATTATCGCAGCTCCTACAATGAGCAGTTCTTC. Protein sequence: CSARDYRSSYNEQFF. The rearrangement uses TRBV20-1 and TRBJ2-1; D remains ambiguous. Between the trimmed V and J ends, which lost 0 bases and 0 bases, there was a span of 9 bases. CDR3 size: 15 residues. The germline gives CDR1 DFQATT, CDR2 SNEGSKA (reference sequence).

This clonotype was seen a few times. The chain combines TRBV11-1 with TRBJ2-5, with a tentative D call TRBD1 (5 bases). Trimming cost V 1 base and J 5 bases, with 11 bases left between them. The CDR3 length is 14 residues. The germline V gene encodes CDR1 SGHAT and CDR2 FQDESV (reference sequence). CDR3 coding DNA: TGTGCCAGCAGCTTAGGGCCAGGGCTTGAGACCCAGTACTTC. Translated, it gives CASSLGPGLETQYF. Full variable domain (outside the CDR3, taken from reference TRBV11-1 and TRBJ2-5): EAEVAQSPRYKITEKSQAVAFWCDPISGHATLYWYRQILGQGPELLVQFQDESVVDDSQLPKDRFSAERLKGVDSTLKIQPAELGDSAMYLCASSLGPGLETQYFGPGTRLLVL.

In its sample, this clonotype was seen many times. This chain uses TRBV7-2 with TRBJ2-5, with 11 positions matching TRBD2. The J segment lost 4 bases and the V segment lost 2 bases, leaving 0 bases of the junction unmatched. CDR3 size: 14 residues. CDR1 is SGHTA and CDR2 is FQGNSA in the germline V gene. CDR3 nucleotide sequence: TGTGCCAGCAGCTTAACTAGCGGGAGAGAGACCCAGTACTTC. This encodes CASSLTSGRETQYF.

This chain links TRBV21-1 with TRBJ2-5. TRBV21-1 is a documented pseudogene. There are 9 residues in the CDR3. The CDR3, as DNA: TGTGCCAGCACCAAGACCCAGTACTTC. Residues: CASTKTQYF.

This clonotype was detected a few times. The chain is built from TRBV10-3 and TRBJ2-3; 11 nucleotides line up with TRBD1. V lost 4 bases and J lost 4; bases outside the gene matches: 4. This CDR3 is 15 amino acids long. The germline CDR1 and CDR2 sequences are ENHRY and SYGVKD. The CDR3 here is CAISGRTGGADTQYF. In nucleotides, the CDR3 is TGTGCCATCAGTGGTCGGACAGGGGGCGCAGATACGCAGTATTTT.

The chain combines TRBV5-1 with TRBJ2-3, with 9 bases that match TRBD1. CDR3 length: 16 residues. Trimming removed 2 bases from V and 2 bases from J; junction bases left unmatched: 6. The germline V gene has CDR1 SGHRS and CDR2 YFSETQ. The CDR3 loop reads CASSLLQGAITDTQYF. CDR3 nucleotide sequence: TGCGCCAGCAGCTTATTACAGGGGGCGATCACAGATACGCAGTATTTT.

The chain employs TRBV28 and TRBJ2-7, with 7 bases identical to TRBD2. This CDR3 comprises 11 residues. Germline CDR1 and CDR2: MDHEN and SYDVKM. With V trimmed by 7 bases and J by 6 bases, 3 bases remained unmatched. CDR3 nucleotide sequence: TGTGCCAGCAAGGGAGGGTCCGAGCAGTACTTC. It translates to CASKGGSEQYF.

This clonotype came up a few times. The chain is built from TRBV7-9 and TRBJ2-7, with a tentative D call TRBD1 (5 bases). Germline V gives CDR1 SEHNR, CDR2 FQNEAQ (reference sequence). V was shortened by 5 bases and J by 6 bases, with 11 bases between the two germline ends. The CDR3 is 12 amino acids. The CDR3 coding sequence is TGTGCCAGCAGCCCCCTGGGGCGCGAGCAGTACTTC. This sequence encodes CASSPLGREQYF.

The V gene is TRBV28, the J gene TRBJ2-4, with D maybe TRBD1 (6 bases). The DNA end is a closer match to TRBJ2-7, so the J assignment may be wrong. Germline V gene lookup returns CDR1 MDHEN and CDR2 SYDVKM. This CDR3 has 14 amino acids. The CDR3, as DNA: TGTGCCAGCTCGCAAAGGGGGACCACGTACGAGCAGTACTTC. This gives the protein CASSQRGTTYEQYF.

This clonotype was counted only a few times. The chain uses TRBV29-1 and TRBJ2-5; 10 bases fit TRBD1. The CDR3 contains 12 residues. Germline V lookup: CDR1 SQVTM, CDR2 ANQGSEA. The V segment lost 6 bases and the J segment 4 bases; nucleotides outside the gene matches: 2. The CDR3 loop is CSVTGGAETQYF. For the CDR3, the DNA is TGCAGCGTGACAGGGGGCGCAGAGACCCAGTACTTC.

This clonotype was seen many times. This chain connects TRBV4-2 to TRBJ1-2, with D unresolved. The germline gives CDR1 LGHNA, CDR2 YNFKEQ. The CDR3 runs to 15 residues. Trimming stripped 0 bases from V and 3 bases from J, with 11 bases between. The chain's CDR3 is CASSQDKQAYYGYTF. The CDR3 DNA reads as TGTGCCAGCAGCCAAGATAAGCAGGCTTACTATGGCTACACCTTC.

This clonotype showed up many times. The CDR3 protein is CASSLKQGPRKNEQFF. CDR3 sequence (DNA): TGTGCCAGCAGCTTAAAGCAGGGGCCACGAAAAAATGAGCAGTTCTTC. The chain uses TRBV7-9 and TRBJ2-1; possible D gene TRBD1, 6 bases. Trimming cost V 2 bases and J 7 bases, with 18 bases left between them. Germline V CDR1 and CDR2: SEHNR, FQNEAQ (reference sequence). The CDR3 totals 16 residues.

V gene TRBV20-1 combines with J gene TRBJ1-3; D unclear. V lost 0 bases and J 9 bases, leaving 12 bases between the germline ends. Per germline, CDR1 DFQATT and CDR2 SNEGSKA (reference sequence). This CDR3 is built from 13 residues. CDR3 region: CSARDRTLGTIYF. CDR3 DNA: TGCAGTGCTAGAGATCGAACTTTGGGCACCATATATTTT.

This chain links TRBV20-1 with TRBJ1-6; unclear D gene. V was shortened by 0 bases and J by 8 bases, with 20 bases between the two germline ends. From germline, CDR1 is DFQATT and CDR2 SNEGSKA (reference sequence). This CDR3 has 17 amino acids. The CDR3 sequence: CSARDFLRAAVDSPLHF. CDR3 DNA sequence: TGCAGTGCTAGAGATTTTCTGAGGGCGGCGGTGGATTCACCCCTCCACTTT.

This clonotype came up a few times. V usage is TRBV7-2 and J usage is TRBJ2-3; 10 nucleotides agree with TRBD2. The CDR3 is 18 amino acids. CDR1 SGHTA and CDR2 FQGNSA come from the germline V gene. V gave up 3 bases and J gave up 0 bases; unmatched junction bases: 9. CDR3 in amino acids: CASSFRPPTSGSTDTQYF. The CDR3 coding sequence is TGTGCCAGCAGCTTCCGACCCCCGACTAGCGGGAGCACAGATACGCAGTATTTT.

The V and J genes are TRBV5-1 and TRBJ2-7; D is unclear. V was clipped by 2 bases and J by 2 bases, with 14 bases between them. Germline CDR1 reads SGHRS; CDR2 reads YFSETQ. This CDR3 comprises 15 residues. CDR3 loop: CASSLDQMQTYEQYF. CDR3 bases: TGCGCCAGCAGCTTAGATCAGATGCAGACCTACGAGCAGTACTTC. Full variable domain (outside the CDR3, taken from reference TRBV5-1 and TRBJ2-7): KAGVTQTPRYLIKTRGQQVTLSCSPISGHRSVSWYQQTPGQGLQFLFEYFSETQRNKGNFPGRFSGRQFSNSRSEMNVSTLELGDSALYLCASSLDQMQTYEQYFGPGTRLTVT.

The V and J genes are TRBV14 and TRBJ1-2, with D uncertain. V was trimmed by 4 bases and J by 0 bases, leaving 9 bases between them. The CDR3 length is 14 residues. Germline CDR1 is SGHDN and CDR2 is FVKESK. CDR3 in DNA: TGTGCCAGCAGCCCCTTGGGGTCTAACTATGGCTACACCTTC. It translates to CASSPLGSNYGYTF. Filled out from reference TRBV14 and TRBJ1-2, the complete variable domain reads EAGVTQFPSHSVIEKGQTVTLRCDPISGHDNLYWYRRVMGKEIKFLLHFVKESKQDESGMPNNRFLAERTGGTYSTLKVQPAELEDSGVYFCASSPLGSNYGYTFGSGTRLTVV.

This clonotype was counted between two and nine times. The chain carries TRBV20-1 and TRBJ1-2; possible D gene TRBD1, 6 bases. V lost 4 bases and J 2 bases, leaving 11 bases between the germline ends. Germline assignment: CDR1 DFQATT and CDR2 SNEGSKA (reference sequence). This CDR3 is built from 13 residues. This CDR3 is CSAIEGGNYGYTF. The CDR3 DNA sequence: TGCAGTGCTATCGAAGGGGGGAACTATGGCTACACCTTC.

This clonotype was recorded at least ten times. The chain uses TRBV6-2 or TRBV6-3 and TRBJ2-3; 9 positions agree with TRBD1. The trim removed 2 bases at V and 5 bases at J, leaving 5 bases unmatched. From germline, CDR1 is MNHEY and CDR2 SVGEGT. The CDR3 runs 15 residues. This CDR3 reads CASSYIGQGIDTQYF. The CDR3 nucleotides read TGTGCCAGCAGTTACATTGGACAGGGGATAGATACGCAGTATTTT.

The chain combines TRBV6-5 with TRBJ2-1; 8 bases map to TRBD2. The DNA end favors TRBJ2-7, so the J call may be wrong. This CDR3 comprises 15 residues. In germline, CDR1 is MNHEY, CDR2 SVGAGI. The DNA of the CDR3 is TGTGCCAGCAGTTCCCAGACTAGCGCGGGTATCGAGCAGTACTTC. Residues: CASSSQTSAGIEQYF.

CDR3 DNA: TGTGCCAGCAGCTACCTAGCGGGAGGAGGCAATGAGCAGTTCTTC. Amino acids: CASSYLAGGGNEQFF. The rearrangement links TRBV7-2 to TRBJ2-1; 11 bases are shared with TRBD2. CDR3 length: 15 residues. The germline CDR1 and CDR2 sequences are SGHTA and FQGNSA. With V trimmed by 4 bases and J by 6 bases, 5 bases remained unmatched.

This clonotype was counted a few times. V gene TRBV9 combines with J gene TRBJ1-4, with 8 bases that match TRBD1. Per germline, CDR1 SGDLS and CDR2 YYNGEE. The CDR3 has 14 residues. Germline trimming cut 0 bases from V and 7 bases from J; bases unmatched to any gene: 2. DNA for the CDR3: TGTGCCAGCAGCGTAGGACAGGGGAGTGAAAAACTGTTTTTT. This encodes CASSVGQGSEKLFF.